This T cell receptor beta chain is drawn from a study of metastatic and nonmetastatic thyroid tumors. In the study overall: Malignant and benign thyroid patients had repertoires compared in peripheral blood and tumor or nodule tissue. Study-level findings and limits: Patients with malignant thyroid tumors reportedly had significantly higher TCR beta diversity than those with benign nodules, in blood and tumor.

Each patient came to thyroid surgery without any prior treatment (of any kind). For this clone: Antigen unknown. The sample holds other DNA sequences that translate to the same CDR3.

This CDR3 is 14 amino acids long. Germline assignment: CDR1 GTSNPN and CDR2 SVGIG (reference sequence). The V and J ends lost 0 bases and 2 bases, in that order; junction bases with no gene match: 4. TCRdb reprocessed the PCR reads using MiXCR. The sample yields about 47,000 clones, around 23% seen once. What was sequenced was blood. V usage is TRBV30 and J usage is TRBJ2-7; 7 nucleotides line up with TRBD1. The origin of this receptor is a male donor with papillary thyroid cancer or a benign thyroid nodule (not recorded which). Some clones in this sample may be carry-over from other donors' samples. The CDR3 DNA is TGTGCCTGGAGTGTAAGTGGGACAGCCTACGAGCAGTACTTC. Translation: CAWSVSGTAYEQYF.